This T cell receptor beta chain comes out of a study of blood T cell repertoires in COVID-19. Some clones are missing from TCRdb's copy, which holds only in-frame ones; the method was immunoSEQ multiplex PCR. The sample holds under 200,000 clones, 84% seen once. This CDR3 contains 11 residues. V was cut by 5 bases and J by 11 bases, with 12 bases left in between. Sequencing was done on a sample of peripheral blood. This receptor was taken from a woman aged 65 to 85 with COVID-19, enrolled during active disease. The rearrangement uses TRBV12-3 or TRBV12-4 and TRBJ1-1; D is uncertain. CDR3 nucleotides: TGTGCCAGCAGTACCCGGGTTGGGGCTTTCTTT. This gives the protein CASSTRVGAFF.